The text below deals with one T cell receptor beta chain. Its antigen remains unknown. CDR3 length: 16 amino acids. CDR1 is SGHDN, CDR2 FVKESK, per germline. Trimming pared 4 bases from V and 9 bases from J, leaving 22 bases between. Blood was sampled at baseline, cycle 4 day 1, and cycle 7 day 1. This sample is drawn from a study of OX40 agonist ivuxolimab in advanced cancers. For the study at large: The mean age was roughly 60 years, ranging from 23 to 79, with around four fifths of participants male.

Findings of the study overall: Average numbers of expanded clones were greater in CD8+ T cells than in CD4+. Clones of CD4+ and CD8+ blood T cells grew by week 6 at doses of 0.1 to 3.0 mg/kg.

Clones were read by immunoSEQ multiplex PCR, and TCRdb kept only the in-frame ones, dropping some. This table has under 80,000 clones, 85% appearing once. Material: CD4+ or CD8+ T cells sorted from blood, obtained in a trial of the OX40 agonist ivuxolimab. The rearrangement uses TRBV14 and TRBJ2-1, with D perhaps matching TRBD2 (6 bases). The receptor's source is an adult with an advanced solid tumor such as melanoma, head and neck, liver or kidney cancer. The CDR3 coding sequence is TGTGCCAGCAGCCCACCGGGACTTAGCATCGGGGGTGAGCAGTTCTTC. Encoded protein: CASSPPGLSIGGEQFF. The variable domain in full, completed from reference TRBV14 and TRBJ2-1, reads EAGVTQFPSHSVIEKGQTVTLRCDPISGHDNLYWYRRVMGKEIKFLLHFVKESKQDESGMPNNRFLAERTGGTYSTLKVQPAELEDSGVYFCASSPPGLSIGGEQFFGPGTRLTVL.